The table lists the clone carrying this T cell receptor (beta chain) with a few counts. This entry comes from a study of T cell repertoires in cytomegalovirus infection. TCRdb reprocessed the reads with MiXCR, giving one entry per CDR3 protein. Among about 150,000 distinct CDR3 sequences, less than 25% were seen once, and the ten largest hold 10% to 11%. The germline V gene has CDR1 LGHNT and CDR2 FRNRAP. The CDR3 spans 17 residues. V was clipped by 2 bases and J by 2 bases; unmatched bases: 7. V usage is TRBV12-5 and J usage is TRBJ2-3; 10 bases map to TRBD2. Sequencing used PBMCs. This clonotype was obtained from a human donor in good health (CMV status not recorded). Some clones in this sample may be carry-over from other donors' samples. The CDR3 protein is CASGLQRGGLYTDTQYF. CDR3 nucleotides: TGTGCTAGTGGTTTGCAGCGGGGGGGCCTCTACACAGATACGCAGTATTTT.